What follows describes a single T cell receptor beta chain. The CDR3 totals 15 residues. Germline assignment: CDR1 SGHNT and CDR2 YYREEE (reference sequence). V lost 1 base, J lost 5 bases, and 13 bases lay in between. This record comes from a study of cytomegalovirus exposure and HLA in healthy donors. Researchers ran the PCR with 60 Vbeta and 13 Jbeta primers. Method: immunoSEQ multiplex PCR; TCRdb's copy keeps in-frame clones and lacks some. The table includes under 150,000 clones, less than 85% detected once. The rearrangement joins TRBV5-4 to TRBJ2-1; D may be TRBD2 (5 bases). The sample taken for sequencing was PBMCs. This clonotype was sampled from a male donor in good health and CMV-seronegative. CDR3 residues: CASSLPGSGNNEQFF. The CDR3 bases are TGTGCCAGCAGCTTGCCGGGATCCGGGAACAATGAGCAGTTCTTC.